This T cell receptor (beta chain) derives from a study of cytomegalovirus exposure and HLA in healthy donors. Findings and limits, study-wide: Data from an earlier analysis indicated that most TCR beta V segments were productive either about 90% or about 30% of the time. Among CMV-associated TCR beta chains, most appeared HLA-restricted in a later analysis. Analysis performed later found 16,951 TCR beta sequences associated with HLA alleles at 0.05 false discovery rate.

The germline CDR1 and CDR2 sequences are SNHLY and FYNNEI. Trimming removed 4 bases at V and 9 bases at J, with 10 bases between. CDR3 length: 12 residues. The PCR was carried out with 60 Vbeta primers and 13 Jbeta primers. Authors' analysis steps: In a later analysis, the count reached roughly 80 million unique TCR beta chains, with roughly 11 million shared. Only in-frame clones appear in the TCRdb table, and some are missing; sequencing was by immunoSEQ multiplex PCR. V and J calls and clone size follow that table, whereas D and trimming were derived from the DNA. This table holds about 110,000 clones, over 75% found once. This clone was detected only once. Its target is not known.

The receptor was derived from a young woman in good health and CMV-seropositive. The V and J genes are TRBV2 and TRBJ1-5; D is ambiguous. Sample: PBMCs. The CDR3 DNA follows: TGTGCCAGCAGTGTCGAAGCATCGCCCCAGCATTTT. Residues: CASSVEASPQHF.